One and the same sample provided the 26 T cell receptor beta chains below, sequenced in a study of cytomegalovirus exposure and HLA in healthy donors. Primers for the PCR totalled 60 Vbeta and 13 Jbeta. Repertoires were generated with immunoSEQ multiplex PCR, while TCRdb's copy carries only in-frame clones and drops some. Of 55,000 to 80,000 clones listed, almost 85% are singletons. Sequenced: PBMCs. The receptor set was obtained from a young man in good health and CMV-seronegative.

The V and J genes are TRBV6-5 and TRBJ1-2, with 9 nucleotides matching TRBD1. Germline values: CDR1 MNHEY, CDR2 SVGAGI. The V segment lost 8 bases and the J segment 7 bases; nucleotides outside the gene matches: 8. The CDR3 has 13 amino acids. The CDR3 is CASHPGTGFGYTF. The CDR3 coding sequence is TGTGCCAGCCACCCCGGGACAGGGTTTGGCTACACCTTC.

CDR3 nucleotide sequence: TGTGCCAGCAGCGCAACAGGGGCAAGAGATACGCAGTATTTT. Amino acid sequence: CASSATGARDTQYF. The J gene is TRBJ2-3, the V gene TRBV7-2; TRBD1 aligns across 7 bases. This CDR3 comprises 14 residues. Germline trimming cut 5 bases from V and 5 bases from J; bases unmatched to any gene: 7. The germline CDR1 and CDR2 sequences are SGHTA and FQGNSA.

This clone came up a few times. This chain uses TRBV6-5 with TRBJ2-5; D not resolved. Near its end, the DNA agrees better with TRBJ2-7, so the J call may be wrong. This CDR3 spans 12 amino acids. Germline CDR1 reads MNHEY; CDR2 reads SVGAGI. CDR3 loop: CASSSGAYEQYF. CDR3 in DNA: TGTGCCAGCAGTTCGGGTGCCTACGAGCAGTACTTC.

J is TRBJ1-5 and V is TRBV18, with a weak D call TRBD1 (5 bases). The length of the CDR3 is 14 residues. Trimming removed 6 bases from V and 0 bases from J, with 9 bases in between. The germline V gene encodes CDR1 KGHSH and CDR2 LQKENI. As DNA, the CDR3 is TGTGCCAGCTCCAAGGACAATAGCAATCAGCCCCAGCATTTT. Translated: CASSKDNSNQPQHF. The full variable domain, with the rest looked up from reference TRBV18 and TRBJ1-5, is NAGVMQNPRHLVRRRGQEARLRCSPMKGHSHVYWYRQLPEEGLKFMVYLQKENIIDESGMPKERFSAEFPKEGPSILRIQQVVRGDSAAYFCASSKDNSNQPQHFGDGTRLSIL.

The CDR3 nucleotides are TGTGCCAGCAGCTTAATATTCGGCGGTCAGCCCCAGCATTTT. Its protein product is CASSLIFGGQPQHF. This chain links TRBV7-2 with TRBJ1-5; D is ambiguous. CDR3 length: 14 amino acids. The V gene lost 2 bases and the J gene lost 6 bases, with 11 bases spanning the gap. CDR1 is SGHTA and CDR2 is FQGNSA in the germline V gene.

This chain connects TRBV15 to TRBJ1-4, with TRBD1 matching 10 bases. The CDR3 has 17 residues. J gave up 3 bases and V 3 bases, and 7 bases lay outside the gene matches. From germline, CDR1 is LNHNV and CDR2 YYDKDF (reference sequence). The DNA of the CDR3 is TGTGCCACCAGCAGGGGTGACAGGGGGCTAGCTAATGAAAAACTGTTTTTT. It specifies CATSRGDRGLANEKLFF. The variable domain in full, with the rest retrieved from reference TRBV15 and TRBJ1-4, is DAMVIQNPRYQVTQFGKPVTLSCSQTLNHNVMYWYQQKSSQAPKLLFHYYDKDFNNEADTPDNFQSRRPNTSFCFLDIRSPGLGDTAMYLCATSRGDRGLANEKLFFGSGTQLSVL.

The chain recombines TRBV6-1 with TRBJ2-1; 9 bases align to TRBD1. V shed 6 bases and J 4 bases; nucleotides not matched to a gene: 7. The CDR3 has 15 residues. The germline V gene has CDR1 MNHNS and CDR2 SASEGT. The CDR3 coding sequence is TGTGCCAGCAGCCCACAGGGGGCAACGTACAATGAGCAGTTCTTC. As protein: CASSPQGATYNEQFF.

This chain connects TRBV30 to TRBJ1-2, with unresolved D. Trimming removed 5 bases at V and 5 bases at J, with 12 bases between. This CDR3 is 12 amino acids long. The germline V gene has CDR1 GTSNPN and CDR2 SVGIG (reference sequence). CDR3 loop: CAWAHQRYGYTF. CDR3 coding DNA: TGTGCCTGGGCCCACCAGAGGTATGGCTACACCTTC.

The J gene is TRBJ2-7, the V gene TRBV6-6; perhaps TRBD2 as D (6 bases). V lost 4 bases to trimming and J lost 0 bases, with 13 bases between them. The germline V gene has CDR1 MNHNY and CDR2 SVGAGI (reference sequence). This CDR3 comprises 15 residues. DNA for the CDR3: TGTGCCAGCAGTTCCTTTAGGGGAGGCTCCTACGAGCAGTACTTC. Translation gives CASSSFRGGSYEQYF.

This clone came up a few times. This sequence joins TRBV29-1 and TRBJ1-2; 9 bases line up with TRBD1. CDR1 and CDR2 (germline): SQVTM, ANQGSEA. The CDR3 loop spans 15 amino acids. After removal of 5 bases from V and 4 bases from J, the junction contained 11 bases not matched to a gene. In DNA, the CDR3 is TGCAGCGTTAAGGAACAGGGGGCGCGTAGCTATGGCTACACCTTC. It translates to CSVKEQGARSYGYTF.

In regard to this clone: Other DNA sequences of this sample code for an identical CDR3. This sequence joins TRBV11-1 and TRBJ2-7; D perhaps matches TRBD1 (6 bases). Looked up from germline, CDR1 is SGHAT and CDR2 is FQDESV (reference sequence). CDR3 length equals 13 residues. Trimming took off 4 bases at V and 1 base at J, with 8 bases between the two ends. CDR3 in DNA: TGTGCCAGCAGCTGGGGGCAGTCCTACGAGCAGTACTTC. Its translation is CASSWGQSYEQYF.

The V call is TRBV7-3, the J call TRBJ1-1; tentative D call: TRBD1 (5 bases). CDR3 size: 13 residues. Germline values: CDR1 SGHTA, CDR2 FQGTGA. V lost 2 bases and J 4 bases, leaving 8 bases between the germline ends. The CDR3, as DNA: TGTGCCAGCAGCTTACGGGGGAGCACTGAAGCTTTCTTT. Translation gives CASSLRGSTEAFF.

This clone occurred a few times. V is TRBV6-6 and J is TRBJ2-4, with a weak D call TRBD1 (5 bases). Trimming shortened V by 4 bases and J by 0 bases, and 10 bases separated the two germline ends. The CDR3 is 15 residues long. Germline loops: CDR1 MNHNY, CDR2 SVGAGI (reference sequence). CDR3 bases: TGTGCCAGCAGTTTCAGGGAACTAGCCAAAAACATTCAGTACTTC. This codes for CASSFRELAKNIQYF.

The DNA of the CDR3 is TGTGCCAGCAGCTTAGAACAGGGGAATCAGCCCCAGCATTTT. It codes for CASSLEQGNQPQHF. The V and J genes are TRBV11-2 and TRBJ1-5, with 7 positions matching TRBD1. CDR3 size: 14 residues. V was clipped by 0 bases and J by 4 bases; unmatched bases: 0. The germline V gene encodes CDR1 SGHAT and CDR2 FQNNGV.

The table lists this clone with a count of one. V is TRBV11-2 and J is TRBJ2-7, with D tentatively TRBD2 (6 bases). V dropped 0 bases and J dropped 2 bases, with 17 bases sitting between them. The CDR3 consists of 17 residues. Germline V gene data show CDR1 as SGHAT and CDR2 as FQNNGV. CDR3 residues: CASSLDLAAGKTYEQYF. The CDR3 coding sequence is TGTGCCAGCAGCTTAGATTTAGCGGCAGGGAAAACCTACGAGCAGTACTTC.

This clone turned up a few times. The V gene is TRBV18, the J gene TRBJ1-2, with unresolved D. The ends were cut back, 2 bases at V and 2 bases at J, with 15 bases in the middle. This CDR3 spans 16 amino acids. Germline CDR1 KGHSH, CDR2 LQKENI. CDR3 sequence (DNA): TGTGCCAGCTCACCAGGAGGAGTCCAAAGCAACTATGGCTACACCTTC. Protein product: CASSPGGVQSNYGYTF.

This clone appeared a single time. The chain carries TRBV6-6 and TRBJ1-2, with a tentative D call TRBD1 (5 bases). Looked up from germline, CDR1 is MNHNY and CDR2 is SVGAGI (reference sequence). V was clipped by 2 bases and J by 0 bases, with 7 bases between them. The CDR3 has 14 residues. The CDR3, as DNA: TGTGCCAGCAGTTACGTACAGGCTAACTATGGCTACACCTTC. Protein sequence: CASSYVQANYGYTF.

This chain uses TRBV5-1 with TRBJ1-4, with D possibly matching TRBD1 (6 bases). The CDR3 totals 12 residues. Germline V gene lookup returns CDR1 SGHRS and CDR2 YFSETQ. Trimming removed 3 bases at V and 13 bases at J, with 13 bases between. This chain's CDR3 is CASSSQGQRLFF. In DNA, the CDR3 is TGCGCCAGCAGCTCCCAAGGACAGCGACTGTTTTTT. Supplemented by reference TRBV5-1 and TRBJ1-4, the full variable domain reads KAGVTQTPRYLIKTRGQQVTLSCSPISGHRSVSWYQQTPGQGLQFLFEYFSETQRNKGNFPGRFSGRQFSNSRSEMNVSTLELGDSALYLCASSSQGQRLFFGSGTQLSVL.

V is TRBV6-5 and J is TRBJ2-1; D possibly corresponds to TRBD2 (6 bases). Deletions cut 7 bases from V and 8 bases from J, with 15 bases between. This CDR3 region has 13 residues. CDR1 MNHEY and CDR2 SVGAGI come from the germline V gene. CDR3 sequence: CASKQLARDEQFF. DNA of the CDR3: TGTGCCAGCAAACAACTAGCCCGCGATGAGCAGTTCTTC.

This clone was detected only once. The V and J genes are TRBV4-3 and TRBJ2-1, with 8 nucleotides matching TRBD1. Looked up from germline, CDR1 is LGHNA and CDR2 is YSLEER. The ends lost 1 base at V and 6 bases at J; junction bases unmatched: 8. The CDR3 has 16 amino acids. CDR3 coding DNA: TGCGCCAGCAGCCAAGGCGCGACAGGGGCTGGCAATGAGCAGTTCTTC. It is translated as CASSQGATGAGNEQFF.

The chain links TRBV5-4 to TRBJ2-1; no reliable D call. The ends were cut back, 1 base at V and 8 bases at J, with 4 bases in the middle. The CDR3 is 11 residues long. The germline V gene encodes CDR1 SGHNT and CDR2 YYREEE (reference sequence). Written as DNA, the CDR3 is TGTGCCAGCAGCTTGACACATGAGCAGTTCTTC. It codes for CASSLTHEQFF. Variable domain in full (rest from reference TRBV5-4 and TRBJ2-1): ETGVTQSPTHLIKTRGQQVTLRCSSQSGHNTVSWYQQALGQGPQFIFQYYREEENGRGNFPPRFSGLQFPNYSSELNVNALELDDSALYLCASSLTHEQFFGPGTRLTVL.

CDR3 protein: CASSYGLAMDTGELFF. CDR3 DNA: TGCGCCAGCAGCTACGGACTAGCCATGGACACCGGGGAGCTGTTTTTT. This chain joins TRBV5-1 and TRBJ2-2, with 8 positions matching TRBD2. Unmatched junction bases numbered 7, after V lost 3 bases and J lost 3 bases. The CDR3 spans 16 residues. Germline assignment: CDR1 SGHRS and CDR2 YFSETQ.

In this sample, this clone turned up a few times. The chain employs TRBV5-6 and TRBJ1-5; 7 bases are shared with TRBD1. The CDR3 consists of 17 residues. V trimming: 4 bases; J trimming: 4 bases; junction bases outside the gene matches: 14. The germline gives CDR1 SGHDT, CDR2 YYEEEE. The CDR3 bases are TGTGCCAGCAGCCACGGAGGGTGGGGACAGACAAATCAGCCCCAGCATTTT. Residues: CASSHGGWGQTNQPQHF.

This clone was observed a few times. A junction end diverges from the germline sequence, so it may reflect a read error. This sequence joins TRBV9 and TRBJ1-1; maybe TRBD1 (5 bases). CDR1 is SGDLS, CDR2 YYNGEE, per germline. CDR3 length: 14 amino acids. This chain's CDR3 is CASSAGHPNIEAFF. The CDR3 DNA sequence: TGTGCCAGCAGCGCCGGACACCCTAACATTGAAGCTTTCTTT.

This chain connects TRBV5-5 to TRBJ2-1, with 12 bases matching TRBD1. Trimming removed 0 bases from V and 8 bases from J; junction bases left unmatched: 3. CDR3 length: 15 amino acids. Per the germline V gene, CDR1 is SGHKS and CDR2 is YYEKEE (reference sequence). CDR3 DNA sequence: TGTGCCAGCAGCTTGGATGGGACAGGGGGCTATGAGCAGTTCTTC. It yields the protein CASSLDGTGGYEQFF.

The chain joins TRBV5-6 to TRBJ1-5; 7 bases match TRBD1. Germline V CDR1 and CDR2: SGHDT, YYEEEE. This CDR3 has 14 residues. With 4 bases clipped from V and 4 bases from J, the junction kept 5 bases outside the gene matches. Here the CDR3 DNA reads TGTGCCAGCAGCATCCGGGACAGAAATCAGCCCCAGCATTTT. It codes for CASSIRDRNQPQHF.